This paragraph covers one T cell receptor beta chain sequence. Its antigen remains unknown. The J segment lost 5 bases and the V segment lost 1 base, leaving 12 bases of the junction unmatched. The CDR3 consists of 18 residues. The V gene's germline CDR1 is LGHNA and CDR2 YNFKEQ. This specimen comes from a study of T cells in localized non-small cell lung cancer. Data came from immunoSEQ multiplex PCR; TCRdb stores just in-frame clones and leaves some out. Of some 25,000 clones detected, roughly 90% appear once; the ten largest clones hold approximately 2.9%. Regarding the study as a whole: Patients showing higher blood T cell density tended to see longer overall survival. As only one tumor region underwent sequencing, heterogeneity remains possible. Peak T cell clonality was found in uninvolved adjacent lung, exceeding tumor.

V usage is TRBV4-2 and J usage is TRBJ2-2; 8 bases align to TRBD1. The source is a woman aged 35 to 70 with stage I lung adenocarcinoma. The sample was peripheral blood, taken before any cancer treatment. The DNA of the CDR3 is TGTGCCAGCAGCCAAGCCCCAGCCCTCAGGGGGCGGACCGGGGAGCTGTTTTTT. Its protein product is CASSQAPALRGRTGELFF.